The T cell receptor (beta chain) under discussion was sequenced for a study of blood T cells in healthy people across ages. Together with a sample-barcoded 5' primer, a J-beta primer mix was included in a second PCR lasting about 7 to 11 cycles. Via MiXCR, TCRdb re-called the 5' RACE reads, giving one row per CDR3 protein. The table includes 800,000 to 900,000 distinct CDR3 sequences, around 68% detected once. This CDR3 has 14 residues. V was shortened by 6 bases and J by 8 bases, with 19 bases between the two germline ends. Isolated PBMCs totaled at least 6 million in each sample. Per sample, extraction of total RNA gave at least 6 micrograms in every case.

Sample: blood. V is TRBV12-3 or TRBV12-4 and J is TRBJ2-5; D may be TRBD1 or TRBD2 (5 bases each). This clonotype originated in a man between 25 and 39 years old in good health. The CDR3 nucleotides are TGTGCCAGCAGCGGCGAGGGACCCTTGTCAACCCAGTACTTC. Amino acids: CASSGEGPLSTQYF.